Sequencing of this TCR beta chain was carried out in a study of blood T cell repertoires in COVID-19. The assay was immunoSEQ multiplex PCR, and TCRdb's table has in-frame clones only and misses some. The data hold around 180,000 clones, with 88% observed a single time. Looked up from germline, CDR1 is ENHRY and CDR2 is SYGVKD. V shed 2 bases, J shed 5 bases, and the junction held 4 bases outside the gene matches. The length of the CDR3 is 16 residues. The specimen was peripheral blood. The receptor was derived from a human donor in a cohort sampled during active COVID-19. The chain recombines TRBV10-3 with TRBJ2-3, with TRBD2 matching 13 bases. CDR3 residues: CAISEGLAGVRDTQYF. DNA of the CDR3: TGTGCCATCAGTGAGGGACTAGCGGGAGTTAGAGATACGCAGTATTTT.